This T cell receptor beta chain appears in the sequencing data of a study of cytomegalovirus exposure and HLA in healthy donors. CDR3 size: 14 residues. V lost 4 bases to trimming and J lost 3 bases, with 10 bases between them. Germline V gives CDR1 SGHVS, CDR2 FQNEAQ. PCR involved 60 Vbeta and 13 Jbeta primers. The protocol was immunoSEQ multiplex PCR, while the TCRdb copy is restricted to in-frame clones and leaves out a portion. This table has about 160,000 clones, about 72% appearing once. The gene calls are TRBV7-8 and TRBJ1-3; perhaps TRBD1 as D (6 bases). The sequence derives from a middle-aged man in good health and CMV-seropositive. Material: PBMCs. DNA of the CDR3: TGTGCCAGCAGCTCCGTGGACAGTGGAAACACCATATATTTT. It codes for CASSSVDSGNTIYF.